These 29 T cell receptor beta chains originate from one sample sequenced in a study of shared clonotypes between healthy human individuals. The data were produced by immunoSEQ multiplex PCR, yet TCRdb's version contains in-frame clones alone and is incomplete. The sample shows about 2.4 million clones, roughly 92% of them seen only once. Sequenced: naive CD4+ T cells sorted from blood. Subset noted: CD45RA+ positively selected. All receptors derive from a man younger than 30 in good health.

This chain connects TRBV18 to TRBJ2-3; TRBD1 matches 10 bases. This CDR3 contains 15 residues. Germline CDR1 and CDR2: KGHSH and LQKENI. Trimming at V came to 3 bases and at J to 8 bases, leaving 8 bases not matched to a gene. The CDR3: CASSPPGQGFGTQYF. The CDR3 DNA reads as TGTGCCAGCTCACCTCCGGGACAGGGGTTTGGTACGCAGTATTTT.

In this sample, this clone turned up once. The chain recombines TRBV6-5 with TRBJ2-6; no reliable D call. V gave up 5 bases and J gave up 2 bases, with 10 bases separating them. This CDR3 has 15 residues. Germline CDR1 reads MNHEY; CDR2 reads SVGAGI. CDR3: CASSRRSTGANVLTF. In DNA, the CDR3 is TGTGCCAGCAGTAGAAGATCTACTGGGGCCAACGTCCTGACTTTC.

This chain uses TRBV2 with TRBJ2-1, with D perhaps matching TRBD1 (5 bases). V shed 7 bases and J shed 8 bases, with 18 bases lying between them. This CDR3 region has 14 residues. CDR1 and CDR2 from the germline V gene are SNHLY and FYNNEI. Written as DNA, the CDR3 is TGTGCCAGCACCTACACAGAAGGGGCCGATGAGCAGTTCTTC. Its protein product is CASTYTEGADEQFF.

V and J are TRBV1 and TRBJ2-3; TRBD2 reflects the table's D call only, with no check against the DNA. TRBV1 is deemed a pseudogene. The CDR3 covers 17 residues. DNA for the CDR3: TGCACCAGCAGCCAAGATCTGGCGGGGGGGCCCGTAGATACGCAGTATTTT. Its translation: CTSSQDLAGGPVDTQYF.

To note about this clone: Other DNA sequences in the same sample also yield this CDR3. This chain links TRBV10-3 with TRBJ1-6; D perhaps matches TRBD1 (5 bases). The CDR3 is 14 amino acids. Per the germline V gene, CDR1 is ENHRY and CDR2 is SYGVKD. Trimming pared 6 bases from V and 3 bases from J, leaving 9 bases between. Here the CDR3 reads CAISGTDYNSPLHF. In DNA, the CDR3 is TGTGCCATCAGCGGGACGGACTATAATTCACCCCTCCACTTT.

The CDR3 region is CASSFESSYEQYF. CDR3 nucleotide sequence: TGCGCCAGCAGCTTTGAGAGCTCCTACGAGCAGTACTTC. This rearrangement joins TRBV4-1 to TRBJ2-7; no clear D. Germline V lookup: CDR1 MGHRA, CDR2 YSYEKL. V was clipped by 5 bases and J by 0 bases, with 8 bases between them. This CDR3 region has 13 residues.

This clone showed up just once. The chain recombines TRBV6-1 with TRBJ2-2, with 10 bases identical to TRBD2. V shed 4 bases, J shed 0 bases, and the junction held 8 bases outside the gene matches. The CDR3 is made up of 18 amino acids. Germline CDR1 and CDR2: MNHNS and SASEGT. In DNA, the CDR3 is TGTGCCAGCAGTGTGGGTCCTAGCGGGGGCGCGAACACCGGGGAGCTGTTTTTT. Translating gives CASSVGPSGGANTGELFF.

This sequence joins TRBV19 and TRBJ2-1; 10 bases fit TRBD2. Trimming removed 2 bases from V and 0 bases from J; junction bases left unmatched: 1. The length of the CDR3 is 16 residues. CDR1 and CDR2 from the germline V gene are LNHDA and SQIVND (reference sequence). The CDR3 region has the DNA TGTGCCAGTAGTATAAGCGGGGGGGCCTCCTACAATGAGCAGTTCTTC. Protein sequence: CASSISGGASYNEQFF.

This chain links TRBV10-3 with TRBJ2-5; 9 bases agree with TRBD1. Per germline, CDR1 ENHRY and CDR2 SYGVKD. CDR3 length: 16 residues. J was trimmed by 5 bases and V by 0 bases; bases with no gene match: 7. CDR3 region: CAISESWDRVRETQYF. The CDR3 region has the DNA TGTGCCATCAGTGAGTCATGGGACAGGGTACGCGAGACCCAGTACTTC.

The CDR3 DNA follows: TGTGCCAGTAGTCCGACCTGGGACATTGGGGCCAACGTCCTGACTTTC. Amino acids: CASSPTWDIGANVLTF. V usage is TRBV19 and J usage is TRBJ2-6, with D perhaps TRBD1 (6 bases). Trimming shortened V by 5 bases and J by 3 bases, and 14 bases separated the two germline ends. Germline loops: CDR1 LNHDA, CDR2 SQIVND (reference sequence). The CDR3 extends over 16 amino acids.

The genes are TRBV7-9 and TRBJ2-3; D unclear. Germline V lookup: CDR1 SEHNR, CDR2 FQNEAQ (reference sequence). The V end lost 1 base, the J end lost 1 base, and 9 bases lay between the germline ends. The CDR3 consists of 15 residues. CDR3 amino acids: CASSLGVSGTDTQYF. The DNA for the CDR3 is TGTGCCAGCAGCTTAGGGGTCTCCGGCACAGATACGCAGTATTTT.

The genes are TRBV2 and TRBJ1-2, with no clear D. The V end was cut by 7 bases, the J end by 4 bases, with 7 bases between. Germline V gene lookup returns CDR1 SNHLY and CDR2 FYNNEI. The CDR3 consists of 11 residues. CDR3 protein: CASKEAYGYTF. Here the CDR3 DNA reads TGTGCCAGCAAGGAGGCCTATGGCTACACCTTC.

This CDR3 is CASSRQGSGANVLTF. CDR3 nucleotides: TGTGCCAGCAGTCGCCAGGGCTCTGGGGCCAACGTCCTGACTTTC. The rearrangement links TRBV2 to TRBJ2-6, with D possibly matching TRBD1 (5 bases). Germline CDR1 is SNHLY and CDR2 is FYNNEI. This CDR3 region has 15 residues. V lost 5 bases, J lost 0 bases, and 8 bases lay in between.

The chain carries TRBV5-1 and TRBJ2-3, with D unresolved. The length of the CDR3 is 16 residues. The V end lost 0 bases, the J end lost 0 bases, and 11 bases lay between the germline ends. Germline-derived CDR1 and CDR2 are SGHRS and YFSETQ. The CDR3 bases are TGCGCCAGCAGCTTGGCCGTTTTGGCCAGCACAGATACGCAGTATTTT. Encoded protein: CASSLAVLASTDTQYF.

V is TRBV5-8 and J is TRBJ2-1; D gene ambiguous. Deletions cut 4 bases from V and 2 bases from J, with 4 bases between. Germline V gives CDR1 SGHTS, CDR2 YDEGEE. The CDR3 length is 12 residues. The CDR3 DNA reads as TGTGCCAGCAGCCCCCCCTACAATGAGCAGTTCTTC. The encoded protein is CASSPPYNEQFF.

The chain recombines TRBV7-6 with TRBJ2-7; no firm D call. Germline V gives CDR1 SGHVS, CDR2 FNYEAQ. Trimming removed 5 bases from V and 0 bases from J, with 14 bases in between. The CDR3 covers 15 residues. This CDR3 reads CASSPRGGISYEQYF. DNA of the CDR3: TGTGCCAGCAGCCCAAGAGGTGGAATCTCCTACGAGCAGTACTTC.

The count of this clone is one. The CDR3 sequence: CASSLNLAADTQYF. For the CDR3, the DNA is TGCGCCAGCAGCTTGAACCTAGCGGCAGATACGCAGTATTTT. The chain has TRBV5-1 and TRBJ2-3, with 7 bases that match TRBD2. V trimming: 1 base; J trimming: 4 bases; junction bases outside the gene matches: 3. Germline lookup yields CDR1 SGHRS and CDR2 YFSETQ. The CDR3 covers 14 residues.

About this clone: The sample has other DNA sequences that encode this CDR3 too. The chain combines TRBV6-5 with TRBJ1-2, with 7 positions matching TRBD1. With V trimmed by 7 bases and J by 5 bases, 1 base remained unmatched. CDR3 length: 11 residues. CDR1 and CDR2 (germline): MNHEY, SVGAGI. DNA for the CDR3: TGTGCCAGCACAGGGGGGTATGGCTACACCTTC. The encoded protein is CASTGGYGYTF.

This sequence joins TRBV2 and TRBJ2-1, with 7 bases fitting TRBD1. The CDR3 is 12 residues long. Per the germline V gene, CDR1 is SNHLY and CDR2 is FYNNEI. V shed 2 bases, J shed 9 bases, and the junction held 1 base outside the gene matches. The CDR3 DNA follows: TGTGCCAGCAGTGAACAGGGGGTTGAGCAGTTCTTC. Its protein product is CASSEQGVEQFF. The complete variable domain, with remaining parts taken from reference TRBV2 and TRBJ2-1, reads EPEVTQTPSHQVTQMGQEVILRCVPISNHLYFYWYRQILGQKVEFLVSFYNNEISEKSEIFDDQFSVERPDGSNFTLKIRSTKLEDSAMYFCASSEQGVEQFFGPGTRLTVL.

The chain joins TRBV19 to TRBJ1-5; D is ambiguous. Trimming pared 7 bases from V and 0 bases from J, leaving 13 bases between. This CDR3 comprises 15 residues. Germline V gives CDR1 LNHDA, CDR2 SQIVND (reference sequence). The CDR3 bases are TGTGCCAGTACAGACCGGGGAGATAGCAATCAGCCCCAGCATTTT. This translates into CASTDRGDSNQPQHF.

This clone was seen only once. The chain has TRBV5-4 and TRBJ1-2, with D possibly TRBD1 on 5 matching bases. V shed 0 bases and J shed 8 bases, with 17 bases lying between them. CDR1 is SGHNT, CDR2 YYREEE, per germline (reference sequence). This CDR3 comprises 15 residues. The CDR3 loop is CASSLEGTLLSGYTF. In nucleotides, the CDR3 is TGTGCCAGCAGCTTGGAGGGGACCCTTTTGTCGGGCTACACCTTC. The full variable domain, rest sourced from reference TRBV5-4 and TRBJ1-2, is ETGVTQSPTHLIKTRGQQVTLRCSSQSGHNTVSWYQQALGQGPQFIFQYYREEENGRGNFPPRFSGLQFPNYSSELNVNALELDDSALYLCASSLEGTLLSGYTFGSGTRLTVV.

The rearrangement uses TRBV11-3 and TRBJ2-1, with D unresolved. V was pared by 1 base and J by 1 base, with 8 bases between. This CDR3 is 15 amino acids long. CDR1 is SGHNT, CDR2 YENEEA, per germline. As DNA, the CDR3 is TGTGCCAGCAGCTTAGGTCTAGTTTCCTACAATGAGCAGTTCTTC. It codes for CASSLGLVSYNEQFF.

V gene TRBV21-1 combines with J gene TRBJ2-3; the table's TRBD2 call for D was not verified on the DNA. TRBV21-1 is a known pseudogene. The CDR3 extends over 18 amino acids. The CDR3 spells CASRDLATAPRHTDTQYF. In DNA form, the CDR3 reads TGTGCCAGCAGAGACCTAGCGACCGCTCCCCGCCACACAGATACGCAGTATTTT.

The CDR3 bases are TGTGCCAGCAGTGCCCCCGGGACAGGGGTCGGACAGCCCCAGCATTTT. As protein: CASSAPGTGVGQPQHF. V is TRBV6-6 and J is TRBJ1-5; 10 bases are a match to TRBD1. Germline loops: CDR1 MNHNY, CDR2 SVGAGI (reference sequence). This CDR3 has 16 amino acids. Trimming cost V 5 bases and J 7 bases; bases outside gene matches: 11.

This clone was seen only once. The genes are TRBV6-5 and TRBJ1-1; a weak D match, TRBD1 (6 bases). Trimming pared 7 bases from V and 0 bases from J, leaving 12 bases between. The germline V gene has CDR1 MNHEY and CDR2 SVGAGI. The CDR3 covers 14 residues. The CDR3 DNA sequence: TGTGCCAGCACCAAGGACAGCTTGAACACTGAAGCTTTCTTT. It is translated as CASTKDSLNTEAFF.

This chain uses TRBV19 with TRBJ1-4; 11 bases match TRBD1. The CDR3 loop spans 17 amino acids. The V segment lost 4 bases and the J segment 3 bases; nucleotides outside the gene matches: 7. Germline values: CDR1 LNHDA, CDR2 SQIVND (reference sequence). The CDR3 DNA follows: TGTGCCAGTAGTACAGGGACAGGGGGAAGGGCTAATGAAAAACTGTTTTTT. As protein: CASSTGTGGRANEKLFF.

The rearrangement links TRBV4-1 to TRBJ2-3; 10 bases line up with TRBD2. Trimming took 0 bases from V and 4 from J; bases not matched to a gene: 7. The germline CDR1 and CDR2 sequences are MGHRA and YSYEKL. The CDR3 length is 17 residues. CDR3 residues: CASSQDRGTSDADTQYF. The CDR3 DNA is TGCGCCAGCAGCCAAGATCGAGGGACTAGCGACGCAGATACGCAGTATTTT.

As for this clone: This sample also contains other DNA sequences that code for the same CDR3. V and J are TRBV9 and TRBJ1-3; a weak D match, TRBD1 (5 bases). Per germline, CDR1 SGDLS and CDR2 YYNGEE. The V and J ends lost 8 bases and 2 bases respectively, with 17 bases between them. The CDR3 has 15 amino acids. Here the CDR3 DNA reads TGTGCCAGTTCCACGACCGGGACGGCTGGAAACACCATATATTTT. Translated, it gives CASSTTGTAGNTIYF.

The count of this clone is one. The genes are TRBV7-9 and TRBJ2-3, with 12 bases that match TRBD2. Germline trimming cut 5 bases from V and 6 bases from J; bases unmatched to any gene: 9. Germline V gene sequence: CDR1 SEHNR, CDR2 FQNEAQ (reference sequence). CDR3 length equals 16 residues. The CDR3 sequence: CASSMSGLAGGDTQYF. CDR3 in DNA: TGTGCCAGCAGCATGTCCGGGCTAGCGGGAGGGGATACGCAGTATTTT.